The sequence of this T cell receptor beta chain was determined in a study of blood T cell repertoires in COVID-19. Overall study context: Both acute and convalescent COVID-19 samples were obtained from the United States, Italy and Spain.

Germline V lookup: CDR1 MNHEY, CDR2 SVGEGT. Losses at the gene ends were 6 bases for V and 4 bases for J; bases not matched to a gene: 12. This CDR3 has 19 residues. TCRdb's copy holds only in-frame clones and misses some; the assay was immunoSEQ multiplex PCR. The profile shows roughly 110,000 clones, approximately 88% of them singletons. The specimen sequenced was peripheral blood. The clonotype was recovered from a woman in her seventies with acute or convalescent COVID-19. The chain links TRBV6-2 or TRBV6-3 to TRBJ2-2; 15 positions match TRBD2. This CDR3 is CASSPWTSGGARFTGELFF. The DNA of the CDR3 is TGTGCCAGCAGCCCCTGGACTAGCGGGGGGGCTCGATTCACCGGGGAGCTGTTTTTT.